The T cell receptor (beta chain) under discussion was sequenced for a study of T-cell reconstitution after alpha-beta-depleted transplantation in children. Study-level results: Reported findings indicate that, about two months after transplant, alpha-beta T cells came from several hundred expanded clones, which were derived from non-depleted graft cells.

TCRbeta library construction was performed incorporating unique molecular identifiers. One entry per CDR3 protein, called by TCRdb with MiXCR from the PCR reads. The sample shows around 960,000 distinct CDR3 sequences, about 31% of them seen only once. The CDR3 extends over 13 amino acids. V gave up 5 bases and J gave up 7 bases, with 15 bases separating them. Germline V gives CDR1 SGHAT, CDR2 FQDESV (reference sequence). About this clonotype: Antigen unknown.

Specimen: PBMCs, mostly from graft donor cells, collected 360 days after TCRalphabeta/CD19-depleted stem cell transplant. This rearrangement joins TRBV11-1 to TRBJ2-7; D is unclear. The sequence was collected from a boy in the first two years of life who had a stem cell transplant for SCID, so the T cells may come from the graft donor. DNA of the CDR3: TGTGCCAGCAGCCGAACAGAGGCGGCGGAGCAGTACTTC. This translates into CASSRTEAAEQYF.